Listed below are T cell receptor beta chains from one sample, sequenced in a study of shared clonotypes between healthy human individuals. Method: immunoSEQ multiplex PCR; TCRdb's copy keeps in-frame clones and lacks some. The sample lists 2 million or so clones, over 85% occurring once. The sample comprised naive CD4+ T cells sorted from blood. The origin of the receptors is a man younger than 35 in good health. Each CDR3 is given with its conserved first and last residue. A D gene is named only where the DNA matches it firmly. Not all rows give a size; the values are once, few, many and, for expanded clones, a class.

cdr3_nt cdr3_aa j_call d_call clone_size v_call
TGTGCCTGGAGGGCCAGGAGATCCTACGAGCAGTACTTC CAWRARRSYEQYF TRBJ2-7 . . TRBV30
TGTGCCAATGCCGCAGGAGAAGGCGACGAGCAGTACTTC CANAAGEGDEQYF TRBJ2-7 . . TRBV10-3
TGTGCCAGCAGCTTCCGTCATAAGGGGGACAGACTTAATTCACCCCTCCACTTT CASSFRHKGDRLNSPLHF TRBJ1-6 TRBD1 . TRBV5-8
TGCGCCAGCAGCCAAGCCATAGGGGACTCTGGAAACACCATATATTTT CASSQAIGDSGNTIYF TRBJ1-3 . . TRBV4-3
TGTGCCAGCAGCTTAGGAGGGAGGGTTGGCGGAAACACCATATATTTT CASSLGGRVGGNTIYF TRBJ1-3 . . TRBV11-2
TGTGCCAGCAGTTACGAGGACAGGATGTCTTCACCCCTCCACTTT CASSYEDRMSSPLHF TRBJ1-6 TRBD1 . TRBV6-5
TGTGCCAGCAGTCCCCGACCTTACTACAATGAGCAGTTCTTC CASSPRPYYNEQFF TRBJ2-1 . . TRBV6-1
TGCAGCGTTGCAGGGGGTAATACTAATGAAAAACTGTTTTTT CSVAGGNTNEKLFF TRBJ1-4 TRBD1 . TRBV29-1
TGTGCCAGCAGCTTGTACGGGCTACAGGGTTTGGAGACCCAGTACTTC CASSLYGLQGLETQYF TRBJ2-5 . . TRBV5-8
TGTGCCAGCAGCTCTGGGGCCAACGTCCTGACTTTC CASSSGANVLTF TRBJ2-6 . many TRBV7-2
TGTGCCAGCAGCTCGGGACTAGAGGGTGTAGATACGCAGTATTTT CASSSGLEGVDTQYF TRBJ2-3 TRBD2 . TRBV7-2
TGTGCCAGCTCACCAACAACGGATTATGGCTACACCTTC CASSPTTDYGYTF TRBJ1-2 . . TRBV18
TGCAGCGTTGAGACGCAGGGCACAGATACGCAGTATTTT CSVETQGTDTQYF TRBJ2-3 . . TRBV29-1
TGTGCCAGCAGCGCGACAGAGAATTCACCCCTCCACTTT CASSATENSPLHF TRBJ1-6 . . TRBV7-9
TGTGCCAGCAGCACCCCTAGCGGGAGTAGTAATGAGCAGTTCTTC CASSTPSGSSNEQFF TRBJ2-1 TRBD2 . TRBV6-5
TGTGCCAGCAGTGAAGTTAGAGGGAACGAGCAGTACTTC CASSEVRGNEQYF TRBJ2-7 . . TRBV2
TGTGCCATCAGTGAGTACACAGCCAACACTGAAGCTTTCTTT CAISEYTANTEAFF TRBJ1-1 . . TRBV10-3
TGTGCCAGCAGCCCCGGGACAGATGACTCCTACGAGCAGTACTTC CASSPGTDDSYEQYF TRBJ2-7 TRBD1 . TRBV7-4
TGTGCCAGCAGTGAGGGTGGCTGGGGGACCCAGTACTTC CASSEGGWGTQYF TRBJ2-5 . . TRBV6-1
TGTGCCAGCAGCTTGGAGGGAGCGGGCTCCTATAATTCACCCCTCCACTTT CASSLEGAGSYNSPLHF TRBJ1-6 . . TRBV5-6
TGTGCCAGTTCGGGGGGTAATCAGCCCCAGCATTTT CASSGGNQPQHF TRBJ1-5 . . TRBV18
TGCGCCAGCAGCTTGGACCCAGCCCGGGAGACAGATACGCAGTATTTT CASSLDPARETDTQYF TRBJ2-3 . . TRBV5-1
TGTGCCAGCAGCTTGGTTGGGGGGGTGCCCACAGATACGCAGTATTTT CASSLVGGVPTDTQYF TRBJ2-3 TRBD2 . TRBV5-6
TGCGCCAGCAGCCCAACCTATTCTGGGGCCAACGTCCTGACTTTC CASSPTYSGANVLTF TRBJ2-6 . . TRBV4-3
TGTGCCAGCAGCTCCCCAGAGACCAGGGCCGATACGCAGTATTTT CASSSPETRADTQYF TRBJ2-3 . . TRBV7-3
TGTGCCAGCAGTGAAATTGGGACGGGCCCTAACTATGGCTACACCTTC CASSEIGTGPNYGYTF TRBJ1-2 . . TRBV6-1
TGTGCCAGTAGTCGATCACAGGGGGCGTACGATCAGCCCCAGCATTTT CASSRSQGAYDQPQHF TRBJ1-5 TRBD1 . TRBV19
TGTGCCAGCAGACAGGGTATGCACACCGGGGAGCTGTTTTTT CASRQGMHTGELFF TRBJ2-2 . . TRBV27
TGCAGGGCCGCGGGAGCCGAAAAACTGTTTTTT CRAAGAEKLFF TRBJ1-4 . . TRBV20-1
TGTGCCAGCAGCCCACAACGGGGTGACACTGAAGCTTTCTTT CASSPQRGDTEAFF TRBJ1-1 . once TRBV7-2
TGTGCCAGCTCACCACCGTCGGAGGGAGTTGGCAATGAGCAGTTCTTC CASSPPSEGVGNEQFF TRBJ2-1 . . TRBV18
TGCAGTGCTGGTCACAATGAGCAGTTCTTC CSAGHNEQFF TRBJ2-1 . once TRBV20-1
TGTGCCAGCAGCTTAGCGCTAGCGGGAGGGCCGGGCGAGCAGTACTTC CASSLALAGGPGEQYF TRBJ2-7 TRBD2 . TRBV7-2
TGTGCCAGCAGCGTAGTTGGAGGGGGCGCCTCTGGCTACACCTTC CASSVVGGGASGYTF TRBJ1-2 TRBD1 . TRBV9
TGTGCCAGCAGCTCCTATAGCAATCAGCCCCAGCATTTT CASSSYSNQPQHF TRBJ1-5 . . TRBV7-6
TGTGCCAGCAGCCCTGGACAGGGGGCGGACGACACTGAAGCTTTCTTT CASSPGQGADDTEAFF TRBJ1-1 . . TRBV21-1
TGTGCCAGCAGCCTCCGGGACAGCTATGGCTACACCTTC CASSLRDSYGYTF TRBJ1-2 TRBD1 . TRBV11-2
TGTGCCAGCAGCCCGGGCTGGGAAAAACTGTTTTTT CASSPGWEKLFF TRBJ1-4 . . TRBV28
TGTGCCAGCAGCGCGGATACGTATACCTACGAGCAGTACTTC CASSADTYTYEQYF TRBJ2-7 . . TRBV7-9
TGTGCCAGCAGCCTCCGGGAGTCCAGTGAGCAGTTCTTC CASSLRESSEQFF TRBJ2-1 . . TRBV6-5
TGTGCCAGCTCGCGCGGGGGTTCCTACGAGCAGTACTTC CASSRGGSYEQYF TRBJ2-7 TRBD2 . TRBV18
TGTGCCAGTAGTATAGGACTAGCGGGTTCCTACGAGCAGTACTTC CASSIGLAGSYEQYF TRBJ2-7 TRBD2 . TRBV19
TGCAGTGCTAGACACAACACTGAAGCTTTCTTT CSARHNTEAFF TRBJ1-1 . . TRBV20-1
TGTGCCTGCAGACCGGCGGACTCTGGAAACACCATATATTTT CACRPADSGNTIYF TRBJ1-3 . . TRBV30
TGCGCCAGCAGCCACACCATAACACGAGATTTCACCTACGAGCAGTACTTC CASSHTITRDFTYEQYF TRBJ2-7 . . TRBV4-1
TGTGCCAGCAGTTACACACTCCTTAGGACAGACTACGAGCAGTACTTC CASSYTLLRTDYEQYF TRBJ2-7 . . TRBV28
TGTGCCAGCAGCTTGCCCGCGGGAGGGGGGAATGAGCAGTTCTTC CASSLPAGGGNEQFF TRBJ2-1 TRBD2 . TRBV5-4
TGCGCCAGCAGCTCCGGGACTAGCGGTCATACGCAGTATTTT CASSSGTSGHTQYF TRBJ2-3 TRBD2 . TRBV5-1
TGTGCCAGCAGCTTGCTGGGGGGCAATTCACCCCTCCACTTT CASSLLGGNSPLHF TRBJ1-6 . few TRBV7-2
TGTGCCAGCAGCACAGGGAGGGGCTCCTATAATTCACCCCTCCACTTT CASSTGRGSYNSPLHF TRBJ1-6 . . TRBV5-6
TGTGCCAGCAGCATTTCCGGCTCCTACGAGCAGTACTTC CASSISGSYEQYF TRBJ2-7 . . TRBV13
TGTGCCAGCTCACGCCCGAATTTAGCGGGAGGGCACGGAGCAGATACGCAGTATTTT CASSRPNLAGGHGADTQYF TRBJ2-3 TRBD2 . TRBV18